This T cell receptor beta chain is drawn from a study of T cell repertoires in cytomegalovirus infection. This clonotype was counted many times. Its antigen is not known. The CDR3 totals 12 residues. CDR1 and CDR2 (germline): SGHTA, FQGNSA. V was pared by 5 bases and J by 1 base, with 4 bases between. Study-wide points: Individuals carrying CMV plus the relevant HLA were identified by cumulative frequency of public TCR beta families.

TCRdb fed the reads into MiXCR, producing one record per CDR3 protein. Of 210,000 or so distinct CDR3 sequences listed, approximately 7% are singletons. This TCR derives from a human donor in good health (CMV status not recorded). Some clones in this sample may be carry-over from other donors' samples. Sequencing was carried out using PBMCs. This sequence joins TRBV7-2 and TRBJ2-3, with no clear D. DNA for the CDR3: TGTGCCAGCAGCGTCCGCACAGATACGCAGTATTTT. Protein product: CASSVRTDTQYF.